The 12 T cell receptor beta chains listed next were all sequenced from one sample in a study of a mutant IDH1 vaccine in newly diagnosed glioma. Described time point: baseline, week 1 (first vaccination visit). The treatment denotes: pre-vaccination baseline after standard-of-care therapy. Profiled with immunoSEQ multiplex PCR; TCRdb holds only in-frame clones, not every one. This table has some 56,000 clones, 80% to 95% appearing once. The sample consisted of PBMCs, taken from a glioma patient treated with radiotherapy, temozolomide or both. The receptors originated from a man aged 50 to 60 with glioma.

The gene calls are TRBV30 and TRBJ2-7; 9 nucleotides line up with TRBD2. This CDR3 has 14 amino acids. V was pared by 3 bases and J by 4 bases, with 7 bases of the junction left unmatched. CDR1 is GTSNPN, CDR2 SVGIG, per germline (reference sequence). For the CDR3, the DNA is TGTGCCTGGAGCTTTAGCGGGAGAAAGTACGAGCAGTACTTC. Translated, it gives CAWSFSGRKYEQYF.

There are a few counts of this clone. The chain uses TRBV5-5 and TRBJ1-2; D unresolved. CDR1 is SGHKS, CDR2 YYEKEE, per germline (reference sequence). Trimming pared 2 bases from V and 6 bases from J, leaving 11 bases between. The CDR3 length is 13 residues. The CDR3 region is CASSLSRPNGYTF. CDR3 in DNA: TGTGCCAGCAGCTTAAGCAGACCCAATGGCTACACCTTC. Filled out from reference TRBV5-5 and TRBJ1-2, the complete variable domain reads DAGVTQSPTHLIKTRGQQVTLRCSPISGHKSVSWYQQVLGQGPQFIFQYYEKEERGRGNFPDRFSARQFPNYSSELNVNALLLGDSALYLCASSLSRPNGYTFGSGTRLTVV.

The genes are TRBV6-5 and TRBJ1-5; D perhaps matches TRBD1 (5 bases). With 6 bases removed from V and 7 bases from J, the gap between germline ends came to 16 bases. This CDR3 spans 14 amino acids. Germline loops: CDR1 MNHEY, CDR2 SVGAGI. The CDR3 region is CASSFIGGGQPQHF. The CDR3 coding sequence is TGTGCCAGCAGCTTTATTGGGGGAGGCCAGCCCCAGCATTTT.

V gene TRBV10-2 combines with J gene TRBJ2-5, with a weak D call TRBD1 (6 bases). From germline, CDR1 is WSHSY and CDR2 SAAADI. V was pared by 3 bases and J by 2 bases, with 16 bases between. The CDR3 sequence is 16 residues long. CDR3 in amino acids: CASSDGAGEWQETQYF. The CDR3 DNA is TGCGCCAGCAGTGATGGGGCAGGGGAATGGCAAGAGACCCAGTACTTC.

The chain carries TRBV5-1 and TRBJ2-3, with 14 positions matching TRBD2. CDR1 SGHRS and CDR2 YFSETQ come from the germline V gene. The CDR3 loop spans 17 amino acids. With V trimmed by 3 bases and J by 4 bases, 7 bases remained unmatched. In DNA form, the CDR3 reads TGCGCCAGCAGCTCCGGGACTAGCGGGAGTTGGGCAGATACGCAGTATTTT. It specifies CASSSGTSGSWADTQYF.

V gene TRBV7-8 combines with J gene TRBJ2-7, with D possibly being TRBD1 or TRBD2 (5 bases each). CDR1 and CDR2 from the germline V gene are SGHVS and FQNEAQ. Trimming pared 1 base from V and 3 bases from J, leaving 10 bases between. This CDR3 region has 14 residues. CDR3: CASSLGPGSYEQYF. In nucleotides, the CDR3 is TGTGCCAGCAGCTTAGGTCCAGGGAGCTACGAGCAGTACTTC.

V and J are TRBV28 and TRBJ1-1; a possible D gene is TRBD1 (6 bases). Trimming removed 4 bases from V and 1 base from J, with 13 bases in between. Germline CDR1 is MDHEN and CDR2 is SYDVKM. This CDR3 is built from 15 residues. The CDR3, as DNA: TGTGCCAGCAGTTCCTCCCCGGACAGGAACACTGAAGCTTTCTTT. This codes for CASSSSPDRNTEAFF. Drawing the rest from reference TRBV28 and TRBJ1-1, the complete variable domain is DVKVTQSSRYLVKRTGEKVFLECVQDMDHENMFWYRQDPGLGLRLIYFSYDVKMKEKGDIPEGYSVSREKKERFSLILESASTNQTSMYLCASSSSPDRNTEAFFGQGTRLTVV.

The V and J genes are TRBV7-9 and TRBJ2-4; D gene uncertain. The germline CDR1 and CDR2 sequences are SEHNR and FQNEAQ (reference sequence). This CDR3 region has 13 residues. The V and J ends lost 4 bases and 6 bases respectively, with 10 bases between them. This CDR3 reads CASSSPDLNIQYF. CDR3 bases: TGTGCCAGCAGCTCGCCGGACCTAAACATTCAGTACTTC.

This CDR3 reads CSVGAGNYEQYF. In DNA, the CDR3 is TGCAGCGTTGGGGCAGGGAATTACGAGCAGTACTTC. The rearrangement links TRBV29-1 to TRBJ2-7, with D maybe TRBD1 (5 bases). The CDR3 has 12 residues. The germline V gene encodes CDR1 SQVTM and CDR2 ANQGSEA. Trimming removed 4 bases from V and 4 bases from J, with 11 bases in between.

This clone was counted once. J is TRBJ1-4 and V is TRBV7-8, with D possibly TRBD1 on 5 matching bases. V lost 0 bases to trimming and J lost 4 bases, with 9 bases between them. Per germline, CDR1 SGHVS and CDR2 FQNEAQ. CDR3 length: 15 residues. CDR3 nucleotides: TGTGCCAGCAGCTTAGCGGAGGGGTTTAATGAAAAACTGTTTTTT. This sequence encodes CASSLAEGFNEKLFF.

The chain uses TRBV6-4 and TRBJ2-7, with 7 bases aligning to TRBD1. This CDR3 spans 13 amino acids. Germline V gene sequence: CDR1 MRHNA, CDR2 SNTAGT. V was clipped by 7 bases and J by 5 bases; unmatched bases: 8. CDR3 in DNA: TGTGCCAGCAATCTTGACAGGGTGGACGAGCAGTACTTC. Translating it yields CASNLDRVDEQYF.

The V gene is TRBV7-2, the J gene TRBJ2-7; 7 nucleotides agree with TRBD1. J lost 3 bases, V lost 0 bases, and 5 bases had no gene match. This CDR3 is 15 amino acids long. The V gene's germline CDR1 is SGHTA and CDR2 FQGNSA. The CDR3 sequence: CASSLATGPFYEQYF. In DNA, the CDR3 is TGTGCCAGCAGCTTAGCGACAGGGCCTTTCTACGAGCAGTACTTC.